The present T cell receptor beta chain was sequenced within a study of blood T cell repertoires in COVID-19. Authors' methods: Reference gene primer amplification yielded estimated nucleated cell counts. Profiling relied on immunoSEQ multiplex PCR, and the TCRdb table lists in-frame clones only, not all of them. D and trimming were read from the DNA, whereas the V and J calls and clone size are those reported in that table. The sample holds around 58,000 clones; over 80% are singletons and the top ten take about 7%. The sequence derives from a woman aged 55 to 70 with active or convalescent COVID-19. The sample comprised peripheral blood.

In nucleotides, the CDR3 is TGTGCCAGCAGGAGGGGGCAAGCCCCGAACCAGCCCCAGCATTTT. It is translated as CASRRGQAPNQPQHF. The chain is built from TRBV6-5 and TRBJ1-5; 7 bases map to TRBD1. The junction had 12 bases not matched to a gene; V was cut back by 6 bases and J by 7 bases. The germline V gene has CDR1 MNHEY and CDR2 SVGAGI. CDR3 length: 15 residues.